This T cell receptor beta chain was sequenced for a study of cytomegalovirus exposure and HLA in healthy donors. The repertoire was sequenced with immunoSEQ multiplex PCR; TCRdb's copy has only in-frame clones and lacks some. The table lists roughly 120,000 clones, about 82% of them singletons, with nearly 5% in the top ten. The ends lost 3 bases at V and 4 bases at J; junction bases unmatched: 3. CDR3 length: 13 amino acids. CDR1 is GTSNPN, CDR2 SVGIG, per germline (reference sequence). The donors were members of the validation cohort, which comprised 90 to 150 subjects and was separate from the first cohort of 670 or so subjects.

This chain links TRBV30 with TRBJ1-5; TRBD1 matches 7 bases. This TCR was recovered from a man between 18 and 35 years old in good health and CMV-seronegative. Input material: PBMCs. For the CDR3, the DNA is TGTGCCTGGAGCGGGACAGTTAATCAGCCCCAGCATTTT. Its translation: CAWSGTVNQPQHF.